The T cell receptor beta chain under discussion was sequenced for a study of cytomegalovirus exposure and HLA in healthy donors (dated by TCRdb to 2016 to 2017). Turning to the overall study: According to a later analysis, the 120 or so validation repertoires were produced on the same platform as the approximately 610 repertoires of the first cohort. Besides the first cohort of approximately 670 subjects, a separate validation cohort made up of 95 to 150 different subjects was used. The aim of the study was to test whether cataloging public T cell receptors could identify signatures of past pathogen exposure. To predict cytomegalovirus infection status, the study combined high-throughput TCR immunosequencing, statistical association of individual TCRs with disease status, and machine learning.

The paper's findings and limits, for the study overall: Most TCR sequences were seen in very few donors, while some public TCRs were found in many individuals. In a later analysis, TCRs clustered in the first cohort were found to also tend to co-occur in the approximately 120 validation repertoires, with over 90% of cluster scores above 0. Three of the identified cytomegalovirus-associated TCR beta chains were confirmed in vitro to be specific for cytomegalovirus antigens. The authors suggested that the approach could potentially be extended to other disease states and immunological phenotypes. A later analysis lacked HLA typing for the validation cohort, so it scored co-occurrence in that cohort across all 110 or so repertoires. Cytomegalovirus status was reported to be diagnosed by the classifier with high specificity and sensitivity in both the original and validation cohorts. A total of 164 TCR beta chains were listed by the study as associated with cytomegalovirus.

V is cut by 6 bases and J by 7 bases, and the space between the germline ends is 22 bases. CDR1 and CDR2 are read off the germline V gene as MNHNS and SASEGT. Counted from cysteine to phenylalanine, this CDR3 has 15 amino acids. The read is trimmed to its CDR3 DNA, 45 bases read in frame from base 1. The donors were included in the validation cohort of 130 or so subjects, a group kept apart from the approximately 650-subject first cohort. Library preparation employed the immunoSEQ multiplex PCR assay. From the authors' description of their analysis: To diagnose cytomegalovirus status from the catalog of TCR beta chain sequences, a statistical classification framework was built. Entries here come from immuneACCESS through TCRdb and include only in-frame sequences with V and J called. Some clones fail to appear in such tables; in the studies checked, an unresolved V gene covers under half of the shortfall, and the cause of the remainder is unknown. From that table come the V and J calls and clone size; the DNA was used to work out D and trimming. The table for this sample lists 150,000 or so clones; 70% to 90% of them were counted only once. The ten most abundant clones make up more than 20% of the sample.

Regarding this clone: The clone's antigen remains unknown. Per-base qualities were not stored, and no clone one base away is much larger.

The specimen was PBMCs. The receptor comes from a man in his late teens or twenties in good health and CMV-seropositive. This sequence uses TRBV6-1 and TRBJ2-7; matching of 5 bases hints at TRBD2 as the D gene. The bases read TGTGCCAGCAGGAAGGAGGCCGGCAAATCGTGGGAGCAGTACTTC. This translates into CASRKEAGKSWEQYF.